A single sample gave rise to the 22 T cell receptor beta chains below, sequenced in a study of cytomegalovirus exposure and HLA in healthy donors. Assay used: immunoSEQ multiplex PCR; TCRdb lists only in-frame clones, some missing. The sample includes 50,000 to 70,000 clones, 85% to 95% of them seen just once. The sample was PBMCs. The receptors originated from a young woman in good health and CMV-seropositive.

DNA for the CDR3: TGTGCCAGCAGCTTGAGGCGGGGGGGCTCTGGGGCCAACGTCCTGACTTTC. Its translation is CASSLRRGGSGANVLTF. This sequence joins TRBV7-8 and TRBJ2-6; 9 nucleotides line up with TRBD2. V trimming: 3 bases; J trimming: 0 bases; junction bases outside the gene matches: 3. The CDR3 sequence is 17 residues long. Germline V gene data show CDR1 as SGHVS and CDR2 as FQNEAQ.

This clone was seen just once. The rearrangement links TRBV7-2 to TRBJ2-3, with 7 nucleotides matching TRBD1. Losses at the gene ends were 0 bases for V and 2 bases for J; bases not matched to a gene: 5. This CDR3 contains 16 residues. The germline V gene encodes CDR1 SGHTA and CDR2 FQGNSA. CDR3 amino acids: CASSLAGGVLTDTQYF. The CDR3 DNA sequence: TGTGCCAGCAGCTTAGCAGGGGGCGTCCTCACAGATACGCAGTATTTT.

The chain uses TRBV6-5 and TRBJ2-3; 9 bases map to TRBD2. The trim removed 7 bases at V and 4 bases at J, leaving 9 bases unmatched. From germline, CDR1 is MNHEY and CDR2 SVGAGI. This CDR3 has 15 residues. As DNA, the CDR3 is TGTGCCAGCAATACCGGTGCGGGGGGGCCAGATACGCAGTATTTT. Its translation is CASNTGAGGPDTQYF.

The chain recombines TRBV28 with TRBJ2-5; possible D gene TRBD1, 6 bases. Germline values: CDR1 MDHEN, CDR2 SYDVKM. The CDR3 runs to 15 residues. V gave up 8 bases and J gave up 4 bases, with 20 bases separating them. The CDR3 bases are TGTGCCAGCGGACAGATAGGACAAACCCTAGAGACCCAGTACTTC. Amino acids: CASGQIGQTLETQYF.

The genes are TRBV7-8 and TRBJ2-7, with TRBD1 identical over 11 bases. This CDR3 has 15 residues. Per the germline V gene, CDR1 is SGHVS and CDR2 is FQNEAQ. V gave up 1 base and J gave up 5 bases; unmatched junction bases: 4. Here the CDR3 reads CASSLGGTGGHEQYF. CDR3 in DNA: TGTGCCAGCAGCTTAGGAGGGACAGGGGGTCACGAGCAGTACTTC.

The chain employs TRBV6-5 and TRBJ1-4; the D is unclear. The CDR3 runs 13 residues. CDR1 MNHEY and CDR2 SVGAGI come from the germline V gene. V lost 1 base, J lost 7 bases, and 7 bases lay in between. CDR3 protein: CASSYLRGEKLFF. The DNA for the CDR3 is TGTGCCAGCAGTTACTTGCGGGGTGAAAAACTGTTTTTT.

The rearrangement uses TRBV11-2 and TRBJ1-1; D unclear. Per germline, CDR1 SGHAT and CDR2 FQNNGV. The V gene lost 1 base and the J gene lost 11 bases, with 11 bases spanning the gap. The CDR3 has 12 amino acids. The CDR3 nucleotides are TGTGCCAGCAGCTTAGGTCTAGAAGAGGCTTTCTTT. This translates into CASSLGLEEAFF.

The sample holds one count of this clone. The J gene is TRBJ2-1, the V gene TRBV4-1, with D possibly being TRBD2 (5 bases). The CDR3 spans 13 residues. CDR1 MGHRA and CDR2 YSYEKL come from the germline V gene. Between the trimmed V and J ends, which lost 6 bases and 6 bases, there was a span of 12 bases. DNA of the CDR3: TGCGCCAGCAGAAGTCGCGGAGGCAATGAGCAGTTCTTC. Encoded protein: CASRSRGGNEQFF.

This chain's CDR3 is CASSSPGGQPQHF. The DNA of the CDR3 is TGTGCCAGCAGTTCACCAGGGGGTCAGCCCCAGCATTTT. The V gene is TRBV6-1, the J gene TRBJ1-5, with 7 bases fitting TRBD1. V lost 5 bases to trimming and J lost 6 bases; unmatched junction nucleotides: 4. Germline V gives CDR1 MNHNS, CDR2 SASEGT. This CDR3 is 13 amino acids long.

The CDR3 sequence is CASSAPADEQFF. The DNA of the CDR3 is TGTGCCAGCAGTGCCCCGGCGGATGAGCAGTTCTTC. The chain couples TRBV2 to TRBJ2-1, with D uncertain. Deletions cut 4 bases from V and 8 bases from J, with 9 bases between. This CDR3 comprises 12 residues. The germline gives CDR1 SNHLY, CDR2 FYNNEI.

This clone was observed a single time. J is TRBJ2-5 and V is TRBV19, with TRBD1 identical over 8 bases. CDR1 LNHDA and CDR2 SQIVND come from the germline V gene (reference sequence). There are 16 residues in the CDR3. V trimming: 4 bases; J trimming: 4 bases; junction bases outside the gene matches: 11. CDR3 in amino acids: CASSTQTGVNIETQYF. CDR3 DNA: TGTGCCAGTAGTACCCAGACAGGGGTCAATATAGAGACCCAGTACTTC.

The CDR3 DNA reads TGTGCCAGCAGTTACGGGGTTAGGTACGAGCAGTACTTC. This codes for CASSYGVRYEQYF. This chain links TRBV27 with TRBJ2-7; D possibly corresponds to TRBD2 (5 bases). V lost 4 bases and J lost 4, with 11 bases in between. Germline CDR1 reads MNHEY; CDR2 reads SMNVEV (reference sequence). CDR3 length: 13 amino acids.

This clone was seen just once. The CDR3 is CASSPTSGGFKGDLDTQYF. The CDR3 nucleotides read TGTGCCAGCAGCCCGACTAGCGGGGGATTCAAGGGAGATTTAGATACGCAGTATTTT. The chain couples TRBV7-2 to TRBJ2-3; 12 bases are a match to TRBD2. There are 19 residues in the CDR3. Per the germline V gene, CDR1 is SGHTA and CDR2 is FQGNSA. The V and J ends lost 5 bases and 5 bases, in that order; junction bases with no gene match: 17.

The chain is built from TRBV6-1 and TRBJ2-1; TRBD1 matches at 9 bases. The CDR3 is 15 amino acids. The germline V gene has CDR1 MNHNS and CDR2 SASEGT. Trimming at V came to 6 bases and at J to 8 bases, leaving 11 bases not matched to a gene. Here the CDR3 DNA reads TGTGCCAGCAGAAACAGGGGGCTGGCTCTGGATGAGCAGTTCTTC. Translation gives CASRNRGLALDEQFF.

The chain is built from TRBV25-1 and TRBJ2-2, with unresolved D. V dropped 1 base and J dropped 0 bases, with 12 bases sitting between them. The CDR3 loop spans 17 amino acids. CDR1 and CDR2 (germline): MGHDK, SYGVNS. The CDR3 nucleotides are TGTGCCAGCAGTGAATTTCTTGTGCAGGCGAACACCGGGGAGCTGTTTTTT. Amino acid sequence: CASSEFLVQANTGELFF.

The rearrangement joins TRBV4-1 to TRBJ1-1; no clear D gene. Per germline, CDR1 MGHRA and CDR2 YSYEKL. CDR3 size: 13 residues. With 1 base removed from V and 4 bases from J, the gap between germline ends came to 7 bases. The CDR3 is CASSQAVSTEAFF. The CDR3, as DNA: TGCGCCAGCAGCCAAGCGGTAAGCACTGAAGCTTTCTTT.

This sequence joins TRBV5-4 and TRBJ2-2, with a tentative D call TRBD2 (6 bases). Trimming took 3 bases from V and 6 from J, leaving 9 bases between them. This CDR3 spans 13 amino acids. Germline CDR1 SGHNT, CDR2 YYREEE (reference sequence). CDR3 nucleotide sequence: TGTGCCAGCAGCTCGCTAGCGTCCGGGGAGCTGTTTTTT. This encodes CASSSLASGELFF. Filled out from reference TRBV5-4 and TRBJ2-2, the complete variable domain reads ETGVTQSPTHLIKTRGQQVTLRCSSQSGHNTVSWYQQALGQGPQFIFQYYREEENGRGNFPPRFSGLQFPNYSSELNVNALELDDSALYLCASSSLASGELFFGEGSRLTVL.

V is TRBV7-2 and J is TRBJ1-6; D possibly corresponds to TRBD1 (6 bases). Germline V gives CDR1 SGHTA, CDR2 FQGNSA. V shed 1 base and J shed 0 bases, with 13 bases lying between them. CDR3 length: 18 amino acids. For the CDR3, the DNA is TGTGCCAGCAGCTTAGGGACAGAATTCAACTCCTATAATTCACCCCTCCACTTT. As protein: CASSLGTEFNSYNSPLHF.

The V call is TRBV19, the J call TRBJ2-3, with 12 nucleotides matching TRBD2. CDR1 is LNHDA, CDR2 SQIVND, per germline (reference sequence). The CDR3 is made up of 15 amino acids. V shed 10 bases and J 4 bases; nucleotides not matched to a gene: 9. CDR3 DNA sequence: TGTGCCACCCAGACTAGCGGGGGAGAGGCAGATACGCAGTATTTT. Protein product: CATQTSGGEADTQYF.

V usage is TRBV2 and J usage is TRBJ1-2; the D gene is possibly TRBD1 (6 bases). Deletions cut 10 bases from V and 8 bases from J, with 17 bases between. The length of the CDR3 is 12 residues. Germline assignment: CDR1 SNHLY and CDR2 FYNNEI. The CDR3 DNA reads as TGTGCCACCCAGGGGAGCGTAGACGGCTACACCTTC. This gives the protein CATQGSVDGYTF.

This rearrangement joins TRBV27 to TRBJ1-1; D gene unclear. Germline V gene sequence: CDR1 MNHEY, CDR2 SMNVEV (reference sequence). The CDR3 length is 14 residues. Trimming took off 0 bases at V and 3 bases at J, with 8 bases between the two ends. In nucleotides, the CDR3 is TGTGCCAGCAGTTTATCTATCGGGTACACTGAAGCTTTCTTT. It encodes CASSLSIGYTEAFF.

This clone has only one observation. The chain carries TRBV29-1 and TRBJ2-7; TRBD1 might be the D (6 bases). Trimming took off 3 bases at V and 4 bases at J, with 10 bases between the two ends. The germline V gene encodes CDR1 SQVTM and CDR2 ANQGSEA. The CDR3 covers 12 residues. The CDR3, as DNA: TGCAGCGTTGACCAGGGGAATTACGAGCAGTACTTC. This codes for CSVDQGNYEQYF.